This T cell receptor (beta chain) was captured by sequencing in a study of response to subunit inactivated influenza vaccine (dated by TCRdb to between 2018 and 2020). Describing the broader study: Deep quantitative T cell receptor repertoire profiling was used in the study to track responses to a trivalent subunit inactivated influenza vaccine.

The trim is 4 bases for V and 6 bases for J, with a gap of 13 bases between the germline ends. The cysteine opens and the phenylalanine closes a CDR3 of 14 amino acids. The retained sequence is limited to the CDR3, 42 bases, with the frame set at the first base. The germline V gene provides CDR1 MDHEN and CDR2 SYDVKM. As for this clonotype: The antigen it recognizes is unknown. Per-nucleotide qualities are absent, and no much larger clonotype sits a single base away.

The sample's time point, from its label and the paper: around 47 days after influenza vaccine administration. Overall study outcomes, separate from this receptor: The authors proposed that each seasonal influenza vaccination may bring in only a limited number of new T cells.

The library was prepared using RT-PCR. Sequencing was carried out with an Illumina HiSeq 2500. TCRdb reprocessing: public reads trimmed at Q25 with fastp, clones called with MiXCR, in-frame beta chains kept. Records with the same CDR3 protein are collapsed into one entry carrying the most frequent genes and DNA. The sample table contains more than 400,000 distinct CDR3 sequences; only one count was recorded for roughly 9.8% of them. The top ten clones comprise over 9.5% of the sample. Sequenced material: PBMCs from blood, taken about 40 days after vaccination. This receptor was obtained from a man in his fifties who received an inactivated influenza vaccine. Donor details come from another sample of the same person, matched by shared clones. This sequence uses TRBV28 and TRBJ1-5; no confident D gene assignment can be made. The CDR3 region has the sequence CASSSPAFTQPQHF. The sequence in DNA is TGTGCCAGCAGTTCACCAGCTTTCACTCAGCCCCAGCATTTT.